The rows below give T cell receptor beta chains drawn from one sample of a study of T cells after yellow fever vaccination. TCRdb reprocessed the 5' RACE reads via MiXCR and lists one record per CDR3 protein. The table has 100,000 to 150,000 distinct CDR3 sequences, 7.2% seen once. The input for sequencing was CD4+ T cells sorted from PBMCs, taken about 41 days after the first yellow fever vaccination. Receptor source: a man between 18 and 29 years old who received the YFV17D yellow fever vaccine. Each CDR3 is given with its conserved first and last residue. The size field is filled for only some rows; it gives once, few, many or a size class.

CDR3 protein | J gene | V gene | clone size
CASSPQNSNTEAFF | TRBJ1-1 | TRBV7-3 | NA
CASSPGNQETQYF | TRBJ2-5 | TRBV18 | many
CATSRDRSAYEQYF | TRBJ2-7 | TRBV15 | many
CSASQGTEAFF | TRBJ1-1 | TRBV20-1 | NA
CASSGSGGAGYNEQFF | TRBJ2-1 | TRBV5-1 | NA
CSVERAGGPSYEQYF | TRBJ2-7 | TRBV29-1 | few
CSVGLRGGPGNEQFF | TRBJ2-1 | TRBV29-1 | many
CASSVTGNYGYTF | TRBJ1-2 | TRBV9 | many
CASARNGGGADTQYF | TRBJ2-3 | TRBV12-3/TRBV12-4 | many
CASSRAVLDTEAFF | TRBJ1-1 | TRBV7-2 | many
CASSLGFGGADSLSYNEQFF | TRBJ2-1 | TRBV12-3/TRBV12-4 | many
CASSSGGVSIYNSPLHF | TRBJ1-6 | TRBV6-5 | few
CASSGGLTSGGYTF | TRBJ1-2 | TRBV5-4 | few
CASSPKAGSSGNEQFF | TRBJ2-1 | TRBV7-6 | NA
CASSERWSDYGYTF | TRBJ1-2 | TRBV2 | many
CSARRQGDNYNEQFF | TRBJ2-1 | TRBV20-1 | many
CASSEPGQGYEQYF | TRBJ2-7 | TRBV12-3/TRBV12-4 | many
CSVGGRTDTQYF | TRBJ2-3 | TRBV20-1 | many
CASSSGAYNEQFF | TRBJ2-1 | TRBV28 | many
CASSPRGGPYNEQFF | TRBJ2-1 | TRBV7-2 | many
CAISPSQADTEAFF | TRBJ1-1 | TRBV10-3 | NA
CASGPRAGANVLTF | TRBJ2-6 | TRBV19 | many